The present T cell receptor beta chain was sequenced within a study of brain T cells in children with intractable seizures. Noted time point: blood from clinic visit 5 months post-surgery; TSC patient then seizure free. Only cases whose brain tissue showed the highest T cell transcript signatures were sequenced. TCRdb's copy holds only in-frame clones and misses some; the assay was immunoSEQ multiplex PCR. The sample yields under 400,000 clones, over 85% seen once. V lost 1 base and J lost 0; bases outside the gene matches: 5. The CDR3 has 16 residues. The germline gives CDR1 SEHNR, CDR2 FQNEAQ (reference sequence).

This sample comprised peripheral blood, obtained more than 4 months after surgery. The TCR was taken from a boy under two years old with tuberous sclerosis and intractable seizures. This rearrangement joins TRBV7-9 to TRBJ2-7, with TRBD1 matching over 8 bases. The CDR3 nucleotides read TGTGCCAGCAGCTTAGGGGGACAGGTGAGCTCCTACGAGCAGTACTTC. This sequence encodes CASSLGGQVSSYEQYF.